This TCR beta chain was observed in a study of response to subunit inactivated influenza vaccine. The germline V and J ends were trimmed by 6 bases and 6 bases, with 9 bases remaining between them. The germline V gene has CDR1 DFQATT and CDR2 SNEGSKA (reference sequence). The CDR3 is 11 residues long. MiXCR, run by TCRdb on the RT-PCR reads, gives a single entry per CDR3 protein. The sample lists hundreds of thousands of distinct CDR3 sequences; roughly 14% were seen once. Sequenced material: PBMCs from blood, taken roughly 13 days after vaccination. J is TRBJ2-4 and V is TRBV20-1; D not certain. This receptor was obtained from a man in his fifties who received an inactivated influenza vaccine. Written as DNA, the CDR3 is TGCAGTGCAGTTCCGGTAAACATTCAGTACTTC. Encoded protein: CSAVPVNIQYF.